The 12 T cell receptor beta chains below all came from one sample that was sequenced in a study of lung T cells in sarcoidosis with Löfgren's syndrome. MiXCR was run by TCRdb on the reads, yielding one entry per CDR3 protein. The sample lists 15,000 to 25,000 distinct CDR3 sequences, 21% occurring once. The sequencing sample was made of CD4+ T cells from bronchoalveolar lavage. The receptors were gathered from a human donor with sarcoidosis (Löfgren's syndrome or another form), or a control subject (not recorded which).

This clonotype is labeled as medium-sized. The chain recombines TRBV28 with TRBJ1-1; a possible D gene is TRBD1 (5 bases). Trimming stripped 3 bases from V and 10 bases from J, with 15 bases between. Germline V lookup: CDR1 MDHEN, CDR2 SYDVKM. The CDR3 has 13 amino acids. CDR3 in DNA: TGTGCCAGCAGTTTCCTACAGGCCCAGGGAGCTTTCTTT. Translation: CASSFLQAQGAFF.

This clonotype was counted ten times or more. This CDR3 reads CASSLASAGDTQYF. The CDR3 bases are TGTGCCAGCAGTTTGGCTAGCGCCGGAGATACGCAGTATTTT. The chain is built from TRBV28 and TRBJ2-3; TRBD2 is a possible D gene (6 bases). Trimming took off 3 bases at V and 5 bases at J, with 12 bases between the two ends. The germline V gene has CDR1 MDHEN and CDR2 SYDVKM. The CDR3 extends over 14 amino acids.

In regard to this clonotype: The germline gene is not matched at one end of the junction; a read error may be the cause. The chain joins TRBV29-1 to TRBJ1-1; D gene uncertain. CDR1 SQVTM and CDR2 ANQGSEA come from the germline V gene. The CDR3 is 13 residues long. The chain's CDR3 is CSVEYSKNTVAFF. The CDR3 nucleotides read TGCAGCGTTGAGTACAGTAAGAACACTGTAGCTTTCTTT.

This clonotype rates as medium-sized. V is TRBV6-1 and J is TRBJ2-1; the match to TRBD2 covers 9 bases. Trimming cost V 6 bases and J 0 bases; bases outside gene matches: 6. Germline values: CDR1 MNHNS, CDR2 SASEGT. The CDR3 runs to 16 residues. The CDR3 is CASRLAGTSSYNEQFF. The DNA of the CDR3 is TGTGCCAGCAGGCTAGCGGGGACCTCCTCCTACAATGAGCAGTTCTTC.

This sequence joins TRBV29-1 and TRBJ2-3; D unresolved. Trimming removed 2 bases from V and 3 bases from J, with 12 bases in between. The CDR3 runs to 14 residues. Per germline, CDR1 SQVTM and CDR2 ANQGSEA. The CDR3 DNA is TGCAGCGTTGAATCCCCAAGCAGGACAGATACGCAGTATTTT. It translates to CSVESPSRTDTQYF.

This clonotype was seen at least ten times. The CDR3 sequence is CSARSSGTDTQYF. DNA for the CDR3: TGCAGTGCTAGAAGTAGCGGGACAGATACGCAGTATTTT. The gene calls are TRBV20-1 and TRBJ2-3; 7 bases match TRBD2. Germline lookup yields CDR1 DFQATT and CDR2 SNEGSKA (reference sequence). This CDR3 has 13 residues. J gave up 3 bases and V 2 bases, and 2 bases lay outside the gene matches.

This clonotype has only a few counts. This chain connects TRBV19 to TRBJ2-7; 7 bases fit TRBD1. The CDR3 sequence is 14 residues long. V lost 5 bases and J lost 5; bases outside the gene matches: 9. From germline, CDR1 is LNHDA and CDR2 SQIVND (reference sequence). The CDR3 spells CASSVNRGGDEQYF. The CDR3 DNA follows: TGTGCCAGTAGTGTTAACAGGGGTGGCGACGAGCAGTACTTC.

Here the CDR3 reads CAWSVGLAVYNEQFF. CDR3 in DNA: TGTGCCTGGAGTGTAGGCCTAGCGGTCTACAATGAGCAGTTCTTC. V is TRBV30 and J is TRBJ2-1; 7 nucleotides align to TRBD2. The CDR3 runs to 15 residues. After removal of 0 bases from V and 3 bases from J, the junction contained 5 bases not matched to a gene. Germline V gene data show CDR1 as GTSNPN and CDR2 as SVGIG (reference sequence).

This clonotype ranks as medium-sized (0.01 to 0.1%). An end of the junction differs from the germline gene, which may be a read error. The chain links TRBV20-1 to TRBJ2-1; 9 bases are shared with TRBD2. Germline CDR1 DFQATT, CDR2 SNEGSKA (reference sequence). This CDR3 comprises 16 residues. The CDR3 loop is CSARDRKREVYIEQFF. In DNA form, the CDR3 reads TGCAGTGCTAGAGACAGGAAGCGGGAGGTGTACATTGAGCAGTTCTTC.

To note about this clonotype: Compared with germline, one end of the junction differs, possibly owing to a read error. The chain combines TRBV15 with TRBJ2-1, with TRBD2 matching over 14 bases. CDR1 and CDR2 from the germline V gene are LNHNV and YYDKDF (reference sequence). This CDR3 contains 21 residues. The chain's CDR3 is CATSRWTSGRNAKHSYNEQLF. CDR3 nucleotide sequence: TGTGCCACCAGCAGGTGGACTAGCGGGAGGAACGCTAAACACTCCTACAATGAGCAGCTCTTC.

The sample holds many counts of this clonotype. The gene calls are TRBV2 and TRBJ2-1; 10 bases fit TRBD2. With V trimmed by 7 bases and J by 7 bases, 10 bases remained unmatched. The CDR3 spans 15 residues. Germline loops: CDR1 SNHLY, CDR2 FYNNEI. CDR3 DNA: TGTGCCAGCACCCCTGGATCTAGCGGGAGTAATGAGCAGTTCTTC. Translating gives CASTPGSSGSNEQFF. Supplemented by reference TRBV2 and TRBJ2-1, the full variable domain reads EPEVTQTPSHQVTQMGQEVILRCVPISNHLYFYWYRQILGQKVEFLVSFYNNEISEKSEIFDDQFSVERPDGSNFTLKIRSTKLEDSAMYFCASTPGSSGSNEQFFGPGTRLTVL.

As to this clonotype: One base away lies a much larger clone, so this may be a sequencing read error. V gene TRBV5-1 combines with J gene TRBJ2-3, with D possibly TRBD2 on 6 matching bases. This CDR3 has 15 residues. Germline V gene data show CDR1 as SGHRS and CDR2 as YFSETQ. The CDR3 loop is CTSSFGGAATDTQYF. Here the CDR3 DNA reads TGCACCAGCAGCTTCGGCGGGGCGGCCACAGATACGCAGTATTTT.